This T cell receptor beta chain came from a study of T cell repertoires in cytomegalovirus infection (dated by TCRdb to about 2019). The study in broad terms: Donor HLA type was relevant to the analysis, because carriage of CMV infection together with the matching HLA type was indicated by public TCR beta signatures. The research as a whole found: In both this cohort and an independent 352-donor cohort, the cumulative frequency of public TCR beta family members distinguished carriers of CMV infection plus the relevant HLA type. The ex vivo response was dominated by HLA-C-restricted CMV-specific TCR beta clonotypes, and the single most frequent clonotype in two of eight donors was supplied by these HLA-C-restricted clonotypes.

CDR1 is given as SGHVS and CDR2 as FQNEAQ, both from the germline V gene. The V and J ends are trimmed by 7 bases and 1 base, leaving 10 bases between them. The CDR3, cysteine through phenylalanine, is 13 amino acids long. The DNA shown is the 39-base CDR3, in frame from base 1. Sequenced using an Illumina HiSeq 1500. TCRdb redid the processing of the public reads, applying fastp at Q25 and MiXCR, and retained in-frame beta chains. Rows with one shared CDR3 protein collapse into an entry with the most common genes and DNA. Here the sample has some 680,000 distinct CDR3 sequences; roughly a third occur a single time. The ten largest clones take up around 2.6% of the sample. With respect to this clonotype: Its antigen specificity is not known. Per-base qualities were not stored, and no clone one base away is much larger.

The sequence links TRBV7-8 to TRBJ2-5, with no confident D gene call. The sequencing sample was made of PBMCs. The source is a human donor in good health (CMV status not recorded). Some clones in this sample may be carry-over from other donors' samples. In nucleotides, the sequence is TGTGCCAGCATGTGGGATTTCCAAGAGACCCAGTACTTC. Its protein product is CASMWDFQETQYF.